The source of this TCR beta chain is a study of beta chain features in type 1 diabetes. Expressed TCRB transcripts got sequenced, as all isolated RNA was reverse transcribed. An average of about 3.57 million reads was obtained for naive, central memory and regulatory T cell samples. Only in-frame clones appear in the TCRdb table, and some are missing; sequencing was by immunoSEQ multiplex PCR. The sample has 400,000 to 500,000 clones; roughly 13% are singletons. Germline V gene lookup returns CDR1 PRHDT and CDR2 FYEKMQ (reference sequence). The length of the CDR3 is 14 residues. The ends were cut back, 2 bases at V and 3 bases at J, with 11 bases in the middle. This clone was detected a few times.

The sequence was collected from a man younger than 45 in good health. The chain uses TRBV13 and TRBJ2-7; D may match TRBD1 or TRBD2 (6 bases each). Sequencing was carried out using naive CD4+ T cells from blood. CDR3 bases: TGTGCCAGCAGCTTAAGGGGGGCCGACTACGAGCAGTACTTC. Amino acid sequence: CASSLRGADYEQYF.